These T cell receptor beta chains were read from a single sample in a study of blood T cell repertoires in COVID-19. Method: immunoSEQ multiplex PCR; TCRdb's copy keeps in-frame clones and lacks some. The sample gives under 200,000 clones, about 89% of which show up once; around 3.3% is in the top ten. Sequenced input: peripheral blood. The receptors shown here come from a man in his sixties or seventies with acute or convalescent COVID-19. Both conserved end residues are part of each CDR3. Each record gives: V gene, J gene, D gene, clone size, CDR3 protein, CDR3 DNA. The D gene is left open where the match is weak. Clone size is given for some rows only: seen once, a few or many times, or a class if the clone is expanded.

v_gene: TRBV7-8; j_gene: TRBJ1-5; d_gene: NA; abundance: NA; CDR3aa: CASSFEPHQPQHF; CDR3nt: TGTGCCAGCAGCTTCGAGCCGCATCAGCCCCAGCATTTT
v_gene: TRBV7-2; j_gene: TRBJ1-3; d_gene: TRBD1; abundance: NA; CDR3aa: CASSPQGAPGNTIYF; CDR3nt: TGTGCCAGCAGCCCACAGGGGGCGCCTGGAAACACCATATATTTT
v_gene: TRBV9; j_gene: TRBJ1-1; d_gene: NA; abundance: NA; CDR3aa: CASSVALGRVSFF; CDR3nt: TGTGCCAGCAGCGTAGCGTTGGGGCGCGTATCTTTCTTT
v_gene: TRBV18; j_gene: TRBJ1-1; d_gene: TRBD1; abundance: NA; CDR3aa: CASSPGRAGDRAMNTEAFF; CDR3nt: TGTGCCAGCTCACCGGGGAGGGCTGGGGACAGGGCAATGAACACTGAAGCTTTCTTT
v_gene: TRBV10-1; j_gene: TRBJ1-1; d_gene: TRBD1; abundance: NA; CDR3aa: CATVRDRRTNTEAFF; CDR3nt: TGCGCCACCGTGCGGGACAGGAGAACGAACACTGAAGCTTTCTTT
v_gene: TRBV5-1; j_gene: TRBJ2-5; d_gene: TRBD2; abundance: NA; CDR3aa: CASSFRGEETQYF; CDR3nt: TGCGCCAGCAGCTTCCGGGGGGAAGAGACCCAGTACTTC
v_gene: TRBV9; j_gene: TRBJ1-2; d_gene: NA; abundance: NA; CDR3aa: CASTFGRGNYGYTF; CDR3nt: TGTGCCAGCACCTTTGGGCGGGGGAACTATGGCTACACCTTC
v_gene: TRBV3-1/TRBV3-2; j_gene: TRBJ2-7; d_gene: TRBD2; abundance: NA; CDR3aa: CASSQGPSGTSYEQYF; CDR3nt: TGTGCCAGCAGCCAAGGTCCTAGCGGGACATCCTACGAGCAGTACTTC
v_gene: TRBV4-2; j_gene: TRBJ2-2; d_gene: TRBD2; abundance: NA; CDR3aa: CASSQVARGAGTSGRSAGELFF; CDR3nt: TGTGCCAGCAGCCAAGTTGCGAGGGGAGCCGGGACTAGCGGGAGGTCCGCCGGGGAGCTGTTTTTT
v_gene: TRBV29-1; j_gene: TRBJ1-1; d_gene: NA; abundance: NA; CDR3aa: CSVGGHSNTEAFF; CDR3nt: TGCAGCGTTGGGGGGCATTCGAACACTGAAGCTTTCTTT
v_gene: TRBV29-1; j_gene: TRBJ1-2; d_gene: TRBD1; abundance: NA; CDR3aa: CSVTGGYGYTF; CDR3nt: TGCAGCGTCACAGGGGGGTATGGCTACACCTTC
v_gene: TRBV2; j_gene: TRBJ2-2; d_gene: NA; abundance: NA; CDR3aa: CASRVRGNTGELFF; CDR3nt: TGTGCCAGCAGAGTCAGGGGAAACACCGGGGAGCTGTTTTTT
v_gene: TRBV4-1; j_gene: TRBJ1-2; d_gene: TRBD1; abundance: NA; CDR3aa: CASSQGTGVGGYTF; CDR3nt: TGCGCCAGCAGCCAAGGCACAGGGGTTGGCGGCTACACCTTC
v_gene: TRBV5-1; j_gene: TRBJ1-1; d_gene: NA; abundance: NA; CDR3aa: CASSLGSGRTEAFF; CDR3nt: TGCGCCAGCAGCTTGGGGTCAGGGAGGACTGAAGCTTTCTTT
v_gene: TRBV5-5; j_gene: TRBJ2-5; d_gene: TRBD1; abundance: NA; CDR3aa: CASRSAGTGFETQYF; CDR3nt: TGTGCCAGCAGATCAGCCGGGACAGGGTTTGAGACCCAGTACTTC
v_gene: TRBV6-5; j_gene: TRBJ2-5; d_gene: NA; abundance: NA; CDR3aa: CASSRRAGARETQYF; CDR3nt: TGTGCCAGCAGTCGTCGGGCAGGGGCGAGAGAGACCCAGTACTTC
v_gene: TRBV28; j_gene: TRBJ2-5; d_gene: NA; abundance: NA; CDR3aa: CASTRGSQETQYF; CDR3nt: TGTGCCAGCACTCGGGGTTCTCAAGAGACCCAGTACTTC
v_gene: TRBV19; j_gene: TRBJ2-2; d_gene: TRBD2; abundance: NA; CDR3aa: CASSFSSGGLSNTGELFF; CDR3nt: TGTGCCAGTAGTTTCTCTAGCGGGGGGCTTTCGAACACCGGGGAGCTGTTTTTT
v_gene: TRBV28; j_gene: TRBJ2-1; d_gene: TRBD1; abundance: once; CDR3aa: CASSLETGGEQFF; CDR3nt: TGTGCCAGCAGTTTAGAGACAGGGGGTGAGCAGTTCTTC
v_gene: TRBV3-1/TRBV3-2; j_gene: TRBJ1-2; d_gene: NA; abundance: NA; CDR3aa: CASSQGGEYGDRRGYTF; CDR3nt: TGTGCCAGCAGCCAAGGCGGAGAGTATGGCGACCGGCGAGGCTACACCTTC
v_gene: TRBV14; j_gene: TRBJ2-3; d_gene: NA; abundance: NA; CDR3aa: CASSQDAWGDPLGTDTQYF; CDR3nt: TGTGCCAGCAGCCAAGACGCGTGGGGGGACCCCCTTGGTACAGATACGCAGTATTTT
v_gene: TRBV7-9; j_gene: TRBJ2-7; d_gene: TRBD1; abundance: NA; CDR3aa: CASSPWTGINEQYF; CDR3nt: TGTGCCAGCAGCCCCTGGACAGGGATCAACGAGCAGTACTTC
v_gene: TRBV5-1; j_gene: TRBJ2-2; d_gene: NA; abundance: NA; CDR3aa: CASSWRTQNTGELFF; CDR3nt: TGCGCCAGCAGCTGGCGGACTCAAAACACCGGGGAGCTGTTTTTT
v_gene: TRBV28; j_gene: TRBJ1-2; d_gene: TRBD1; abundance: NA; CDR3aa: CASSSTGMDYGYTF; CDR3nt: TGTGCCAGCAGCTCGACAGGGATGGACTATGGCTACACCTTC
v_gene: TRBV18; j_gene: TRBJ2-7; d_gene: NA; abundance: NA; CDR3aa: CASSGDVAYEQYF; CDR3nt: TGTGCCAGCTCAGGAGACGTTGCCTACGAGCAGTACTTC
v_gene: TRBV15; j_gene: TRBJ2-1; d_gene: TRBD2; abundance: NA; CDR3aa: CATSREGLAGGRSEQFF; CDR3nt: TGTGCCACCAGCCGGGAGGGGCTAGCGGGGGGGCGGAGTGAGCAGTTCTTC
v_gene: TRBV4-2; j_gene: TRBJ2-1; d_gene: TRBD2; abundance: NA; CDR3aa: CASSQDTSGGSWEQFF; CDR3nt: TGTGCCAGCAGCCAAGATACAAGCGGGGGCAGTTGGGAGCAGTTCTTC
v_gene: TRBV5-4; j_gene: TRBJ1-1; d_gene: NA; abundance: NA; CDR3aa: CASSQRGNAEAFF; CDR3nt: TGTGCCAGCAGCCAGAGGGGGAATGCGGAAGCTTTCTTT
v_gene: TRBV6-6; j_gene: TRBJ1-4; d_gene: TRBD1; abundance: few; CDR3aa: CASGLGQGSEKLFF; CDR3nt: TGTGCCAGCGGGTTAGGACAGGGGAGTGAAAAACTGTTTTTT
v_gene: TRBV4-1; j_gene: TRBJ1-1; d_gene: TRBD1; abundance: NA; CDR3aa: CASRRTGNTEAFF; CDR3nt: TGCGCCAGCAGGAGGACAGGAAACACTGAAGCTTTCTTT
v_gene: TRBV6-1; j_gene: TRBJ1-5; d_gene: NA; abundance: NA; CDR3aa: CASSEWRGHQHF; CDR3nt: TGTGCCAGCAGTGAATGGAGAGGACATCAGCATTTT
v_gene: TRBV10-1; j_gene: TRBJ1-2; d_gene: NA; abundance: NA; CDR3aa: CARVYPGDGYTF; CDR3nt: TGCGCCAGGGTGTACCCGGGGGACGGCTACACCTTC
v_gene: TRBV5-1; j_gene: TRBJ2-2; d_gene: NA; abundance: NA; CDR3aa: CASRINREIAGELFF; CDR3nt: TGCGCCAGCAGAATTAACAGAGAAATCGCCGGGGAGCTGTTTTTT
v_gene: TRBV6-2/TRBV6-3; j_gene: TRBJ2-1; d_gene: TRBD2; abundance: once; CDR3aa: CASSYPTSGRGVYNEQFF; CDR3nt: TGTGCCAGCAGTTACCCGACTAGCGGGAGGGGGGTTTACAATGAGCAGTTCTTC
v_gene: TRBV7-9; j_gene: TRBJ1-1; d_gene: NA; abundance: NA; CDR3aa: CASSFRDKDRTEAFF; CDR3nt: TGTGCCAGCAGTTTCCGGGACAAAGATCGCACTGAAGCTTTCTTT
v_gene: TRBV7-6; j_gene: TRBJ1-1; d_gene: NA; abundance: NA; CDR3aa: CASTSGYQRSNTEAFF; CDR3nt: TGTGCCAGCACCTCCGGGTACCAGAGGAGTAACACTGAAGCTTTCTTT
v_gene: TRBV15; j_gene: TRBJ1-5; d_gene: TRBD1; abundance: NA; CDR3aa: CATSRRTGSGNQPQHF; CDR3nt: TGTGCCACCAGCAGGAGGACAGGGAGTGGCAATCAGCCCCAGCATTTT
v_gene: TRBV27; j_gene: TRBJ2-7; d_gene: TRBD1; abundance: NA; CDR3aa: CASSPGTGAISYEQYF; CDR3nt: TGTGCCAGCAGTCCAGGGACAGGGGCCATCTCCTACGAGCAGTACTTC
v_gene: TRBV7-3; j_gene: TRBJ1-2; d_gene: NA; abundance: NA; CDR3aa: CASSLGLGTYGYTF; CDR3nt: TGTGCCAGCAGCTTGGGACTGGGAACCTATGGCTACACCTTC
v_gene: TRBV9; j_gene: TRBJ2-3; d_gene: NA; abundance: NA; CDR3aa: CASSSQGGGSDTQYF; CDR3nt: TGTGCCAGCAGCTCCCAAGGGGGGGGCTCAGATACGCAGTATTTT
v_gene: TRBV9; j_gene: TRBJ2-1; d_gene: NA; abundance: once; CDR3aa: CASSFLDTLYNEQFF; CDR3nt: TGTGCCAGCAGCTTCTTAGATACTCTATACAATGAGCAGTTCTTC
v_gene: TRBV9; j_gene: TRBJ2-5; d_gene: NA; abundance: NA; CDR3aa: CASSVEGRGETQYF; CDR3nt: TGTGCCAGCAGCGTAGAGGGCAGGGGTGAGACCCAGTACTTC